These T cell receptor beta chains were read from a single sample in a study of blood T cells in healthy people across ages. A single record per CDR3 protein comes from TCRdb applying MiXCR to the 5' RACE reads. Among 700,000 or so distinct CDR3 sequences, over 40% were seen once, and the ten largest hold around 32%. Material: blood. Receptors were obtained from a man older than 75 in good health. Both conserved end residues are trimmed from each CDR3. Part of the rows lack a size; the others show once, few, many or a class for expanded clones.

TRBJ1-5 | NA | TRBV28 | ASSFRTGSQPQH
TRBJ2-3 | few | TRBV5-1 | ASSLTGQQATDTQY
TRBJ2-7 | NA | TRBV20-1 | SARDPNTSAEQY
TRBJ2-7 | NA | TRBV5-1 | ASSLGADPRAYEQY
TRBJ1-2 | NA | TRBV28 | ASSPRGQTYGYT
TRBJ1-2 | NA | TRBV30 | AWSVQALGGYT
TRBJ1-6 | once | TRBV27 | ASSFMTDDSYNSPLH
TRBJ2-1 | few | TRBV29-1 | SGKESGGWNEQF
TRBJ2-5 | NA | TRBV9 | ASSVDGSLAGDEQY
TRBJ2-3 | NA | TRBV6-5 | ASRSGTVDTQY
TRBJ2-6 | few | TRBV6-2/TRBV6-3 | ASSYPPGTGGPSGANVLT
TRBJ2-1 | many | TRBV4-2 | ASSPTSGRVDEQF
TRBJ2-7 | NA | TRBV4-1 | ASSQGATGVGEQY
TRBJ2-6 | few | TRBV4-3 | ASSQRTAPGANVLT
TRBJ2-7 | NA | TRBV3-1 | ASSQGGLSYEQY
NA | NA | TRBV4-2 | ASSQAGLDEQY
TRBJ2-7 | few | TRBV6-6 | ASSGGVTGTLYEQY
TRBJ1-1 | NA | TRBV27 | ASSLREGLNTEAF
TRBJ1-2 | NA | TRBV12-3/TRBV12-4 | ASSLLDYGYT